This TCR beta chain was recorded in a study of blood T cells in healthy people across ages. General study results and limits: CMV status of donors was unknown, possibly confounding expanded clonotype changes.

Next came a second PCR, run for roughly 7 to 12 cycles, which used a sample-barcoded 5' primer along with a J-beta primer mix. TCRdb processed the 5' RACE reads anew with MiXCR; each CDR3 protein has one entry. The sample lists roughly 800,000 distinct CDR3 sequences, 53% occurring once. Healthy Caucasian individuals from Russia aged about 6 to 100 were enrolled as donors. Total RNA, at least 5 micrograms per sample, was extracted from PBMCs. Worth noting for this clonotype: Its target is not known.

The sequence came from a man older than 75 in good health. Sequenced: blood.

This CDR3 is CASTSRKAAYNEQFF. CDR3 bases: TGTGCCAGCACCTCAAGAAAGGCGGCCTACAATGAGCAGTTCTTC. This chain uses TRBV11-2 with TRBJ2-1; D unresolved. Trimming took off 7 bases at V and 2 bases at J, with 15 bases between the two ends. The CDR3 contains 15 residues. CDR1 is SGHAT, CDR2 FQNNGV, per germline.